Listed below are T cell receptor beta chains from one sample, sequenced in a study of blood T cell repertoires in COVID-19. Here immunoSEQ multiplex PCR was the method, and the copy in TCRdb shows in-frame clones only, minus some. The top ten clones hold about 3.8% of a sample with 95,000 to 150,000 clones, 70% to 90% of them seen once. Material: peripheral blood. The receptors derive from a woman in her fifties or sixties with acute or convalescent COVID-19. CDR3s include the opening cysteine and the closing phenylalanine or tryptophan. D genes are given only for firm matches. Only some rows state a clone size, as once, few, many or a class for expanded clones.

TRBV29-1	TRBD1	.	TRBJ1-1	CSVARGRGTEAFF	TGCAGCGTTGCGAGGGGGCGCGGCACTGAAGCTTTCTTT
TRBV5-5	TRBD2	.	TRBJ2-1	CASRPTSGAYNEQFF	TGTGCCAGCAGGCCAACTAGCGGGGCCTACAATGAGCAGTTCTTC
TRBV15	.	.	TRBJ1-2	CATSRVVGQGGYTF	TGTGCCACCAGCAGAGTCGTGGGCCAGGGTGGCTACACCTTC
TRBV4-2	.	few	TRBJ1-5	CASSQDGLSNQPQHF	TGTGCCAGCAGCCAAGATGGACTGAGCAATCAGCCCCAGCATTTT
TRBV30	.	.	TRBJ1-1	CAWSPPVTGNTEAFF	TGTGCCTGGAGCCCGCCTGTAACAGGGAACACTGAAGCTTTCTTT
TRBV18	.	.	TRBJ2-7	CASSPASGGWDEQYF	TGTGCCAGCTCACCCGCCTCGGGTGGTTGGGACGAGCAGTACTTC
TRBV7-9	TRBD2	.	TRBJ2-5	CASSLGGLAGAKETQYF	TGTGCCAGCAGCTTGGGCGGACTAGCGGGGGCTAAAGAGACCCAGTACTTC
TRBV4-1	.	few	TRBJ1-1	CASSQVVEGRPGRNTEAFF	TGCGCCAGCAGCCAAGTAGTGGAGGGCCGGCCAGGAAGAAACACTGAAGCTTTCTTT
TRBV28	TRBD1	.	TRBJ2-5	CASSYTGGWKTQYF	TGTGCCAGCAGCTATACAGGGGGCTGGAAGACCCAGTACTTC
TRBV7-2	.	.	TRBJ2-1	CASSLAGAEQFF	TGTGCCAGCAGCTTAGCGGGAGCTGAGCAGTTCTTC
TRBV7-8	.	.	TRBJ1-5	CASSKGRVSNQPQHF	TGTGCCAGCAGCAAAGGGAGGGTTAGCAATCAGCCCCAGCATTTT
TRBV30	TRBD1	.	TRBJ1-6	CAWRDIGTGVSPLHF	TGTGCCTGGAGGGACATAGGGACAGGGGTTTCCCCCCTCCACTTT
TRBV18	TRBD1	.	TRBJ1-1	CASSLGQRSDEAFF	TGTGCCAGCTCATTGGGACAGCGATCGGATGAAGCTTTCTTT
TRBV7-6	.	.	TRBJ2-5	CASSLDEAGRETQYF	TGTGCCAGCAGCTTAGATGAGGCGGGGCGGGAGACCCAGTACTTC
TRBV5-1	TRBD2	.	TRBJ2-1	CASTRAGGSYNEQFF	TGCGCCAGCACTAGAGCGGGGGGCTCCTACAATGAGCAGTTCTTC
TRBV27	TRBD1	.	TRBJ2-7	CATGDSNYEQYF	TGTGCCACAGGGGACAGTAACTACGAGCAGTACTTC
TRBV7-3	.	once	TRBJ2-3	CASSALVFPDTQYF	TGTGCCAGCAGCGCATTAGTTTTCCCCGATACGCAGTATTTT
TRBV20-1	.	.	TRBJ1-4	CSAQYPGKLFF	TGCAGTGCTCAATATCCCGGGAAACTGTTTTTT
TRBV5-1	TRBD1	.	TRBJ2-7	CASAWGTGGSGLPYEQYF	TGCGCCAGCGCGTGGGGGACAGGGGGCTCCGGCCTTCCCTACGAGCAGTACTTC
TRBV30	TRBD2	.	TRBJ2-1	CAWSVGGSANEQFF	TGTGCCTGGAGTGTCGGCGGGAGTGCCAATGAGCAGTTCTTC
TRBV5-1	TRBD2	.	TRBJ2-7	CASSNGLASFYEQYF	TGCGCCAGCAGCAACGGACTAGCTTCCTTTTACGAGCAGTACTTC
TRBV28	TRBD1	.	TRBJ1-2	CASIPGTGGAGYTF	TGTGCCAGCATTCCCGGGACAGGGGGCGCCGGCTACACCTTC
TRBV2	.	few	TRBJ2-5	CASNGQIQETQYF	TGTGCCAGCAACGGACAGATTCAAGAGACCCAGTACTTC
TRBV2	TRBD2	.	TRBJ2-5	CASGTSGQETQYF	TGTGCCAGCGGGACTAGCGGCCAAGAGACCCAGTACTTC
TRBV18	.	.	TRBJ2-7	CASSPGGGFPYEQYF	TGTGCCAGCTCACCAGGTGGAGGGTTCCCCTACGAGCAGTACTTC
TRBV9	.	.	TRBJ1-2	CASSVAPGSNYGYTF	TGTGCCAGCAGCGTAGCCCCCGGGAGCAACTATGGCTACACCTTC
TRBV7-6	TRBD2	.	TRBJ2-5	CASTTSGARGETQYF	TGTGCCAGCACCACTAGCGGGGCCCGGGGGGAGACCCAGTACTTC
TRBV4-2	.	.	TRBJ1-1	CASSQDRGNTKAFF	TGTGCCAGCAGCCAAGATAGAGGTAACACTAAAGCTTTCTTT
TRBV7-9	TRBD1	.	TRBJ1-6	CASSRDSSNSPLHF	TGTGCCAGCAGCAGGGACAGCTCTAATTCACCCCTCCACTTT
TRBV9	.	.	TRBJ1-2	CASSQGTATNYGYTF	TGTGCCAGCAGCCAGGGAACCGCCACTAACTATGGCTACACCTTC
TRBV7-2	.	.	TRBJ2-7	CASSLESEPYEQYF	TGTGCCAGCAGCTTAGAATCTGAGCCCTACGAGCAGTACTTC
TRBV7-8	.	.	TRBJ1-1	CASSFGQMNTEAFF	TGTGCCAGCAGCTTCGGACAGATGAACACTGAAGCTTTCTTT
TRBV6-1	.	.	TRBJ1-5	CASSEFRGQPQHF	TGTGCCAGCAGTGAGTTTCGGGGTCAGCCCCAGCATTTT
TRBV5-1	.	.	TRBJ1-2	CASSLELSGYYGYTF	TGCGCCAGCAGCTTGGAACTGTCAGGCTATTATGGCTACACCTTC
TRBV2	TRBD1	.	TRBJ1-1	CASKGQAQGGGAFF	TGTGCCAGCAAGGGACAGGCCCAGGGTGGGGGAGCTTTCTTT
TRBV19	.	.	TRBJ1-2	CASSPRIDRNYGYTF	TGTGCCAGTAGTCCGCGGATTGACAGGAACTATGGCTACACCTTC
TRBV19	.	.	TRBJ1-5	CASRDRGHAPQHF	TGTGCCAGCCGGGATAGAGGGCATGCGCCCCAGCATTTT
TRBV6-6	TRBD1	once	TRBJ1-5	CASSSTGPNQPQHF	TGTGCCAGCAGCTCGACAGGGCCCAATCAGCCCCAGCATTTT
TRBV19	.	.	TRBJ2-1	CASSTLATPNNEQFF	TGTGCCAGTAGTACCCTGGCGACACCCAACAATGAGCAGTTCTTC
TRBV28	TRBD1	.	TRBJ1-4	CASSKTGGDEKLFF	TGTGCCAGCAGCAAGACAGGGGGAGATGAAAAACTGTTTTTT
TRBV5-6	TRBD1	.	TRBJ1-6	CASSPSIDRVYNSPLHF	TGTGCCAGCAGCCCCTCAATTGACAGGGTGTATAATTCACCCCTCCACTTT
TRBV10-3	.	.	TRBJ1-1	CAISAGWANTEAFF	TGTGCCATCAGTGCTGGGTGGGCCAACACTGAAGCTTTCTTT
TRBV28	.	.	TRBJ2-5	CASTPSSADETQYF	TGTGCCAGCACCCCTTCTAGCGCCGACGAGACCCAGTACTTC
TRBV19	TRBD1	.	TRBJ2-3	CASSQGQGRPDTQYF	TGTGCCAGTAGTCAGGGACAGGGGAGGCCAGATACGCAGTATTTT
TRBV29-1	.	.	TRBJ1-3	CSVTKDGNTIYF	TGCAGCGTTACAAAAGACGGGAACACCATATATTTT
TRBV2	.	.	TRBJ1-2	CASSEGTDGYTF	TGTGCCAGCAGTGAAGGGACAGATGGCTACACCTTC
TRBV25-1	.	.	TRBJ2-3	CATKRPNTDTQYF	TGTGCCACGAAGCGCCCCAACACAGATACGCAGTATTTT
TRBV6-1	.	.	TRBJ2-2	CASSARGGVGASTGELFF	TGTGCCAGCAGTGCCAGGGGAGGGGTTGGGGCCAGCACCGGGGAGCTGTTTTTT
TRBV18	TRBD1	.	TRBJ1-1	CASSPSPGGFTEAFF	TGTGCCAGCTCACCCTCGCCAGGGGGGTTCACTGAAGCTTTCTTT
TRBV11-3	TRBD1	once	TRBJ2-1	CASSLDRGQNNEQFF	TGTGCCAGCAGCTTAGATCGGGGACAGAACAATGAGCAGTTCTTC